This T cell receptor beta chain was sequenced for a study of type 1 and type 2 diabetes patients listed by TCRdb under 2016. Regarding the study in general: The cohort comprised eight or nine type 1 diabetes patients, a few type 2 diabetes patients and roughly 6 nondiabetic controls recruited in China. Throughout the study, CD4 or CD8 MicroBeads on MACS columns were used to positively select CD4+ and CD8+ T cells from PBMCs. For the type 1 diabetes patients, the type 2 diabetes patients acted as a disease comparison group. Comparing roughly 20-cycle and roughly 25-cycle amplification showed similar V gene usage, suggesting similar primer efficiencies and random PCR bias. The whole study generated some 20,000,000 paired-end reads. TCRbeta libraries were sequenced paired-end on Illumina HiSeq 2000 or MiSeq instruments. The study profiled TCRbeta repertoires by high-throughput sequencing to compare type 1 diabetes, type 2 diabetes and nondiabetic individuals. Broad study findings and their caveats: Because only a limited number of T2D and control samples were sequenced, some T1D-only HECs might also be present in more T2D or control samples. In both CD4+ and CD8+ T cells, type 2 diabetes repertoires were highly diverse and significantly more diverse than type 1 diabetes repertoires. V and J gene usage patterns of type 2 diabetes and control samples were highly correlated, averaging roughly 0.97 between samples. Few highly-expanded CD4+ clones, median one, were found in type 2 diabetes patients, accounting for a median roughly 4% of reads. The study groups were not matched for age and gender, which could bias interpretation.

The CDR3 numbers 15 residues from cysteine through phenylalanine. The read is trimmed to its CDR3 DNA, 45 bases read in frame from base 1. The germline V gene gives CDR1 as SGHRS and CDR2 as YFSETQ. Every diabetic patient fulfilled standard classification criteria for type 1 or type 2 diabetes, and glucose and C-peptide were evaluated using WHO-recommended methods. Exclusion applied to any donor with other autoimmune diseases or infections within the previous four weeks. From each participant, roughly 10 milliliters of peripheral blood were collected. PBMCs were isolated with LymphoPrep density separation. This clonotype occurred a few times. Its antigen is currently not known. There are no base qualities to consult, and no much larger clone falls within one base. For sequencing, an Illumina MiSeq was employed. TCRbeta CDR3 amplification used genomic DNA from the sorted T cell subsets as template. Multiplex PCR with 30 forward and 13 reverse primers amplified the TCRbeta CDR3 region. PCR products were purified with AMPure XP beads, then indices and adaptors were added in a second approximately 26-cycle PCR. Before sequencing, libraries were gel-purified with the QIAquick Gel Extraction Kit. The authors' pipeline ran thus. FLASH was used to merge the paired-end reads, and IgBLAST was used to align the reads to IMGT V, D and J germline references. Reads with less than 70% alignment identity to germline references were removed, leaving roughly 11,000,000 reads across the study. IMGT definitions were followed to assign CDR3 boundaries, reading frame and productivity. A highly-expanded clone was defined as any clone making up 1% or more of reads, and normalized Shannon entropy served as the measure of diversity. Unpaired two-tailed t-tests were used to test for differences in Shannon entropy between groups. In-frame beta chains were kept once TCRdb had trimmed the public reads at Q25 with fastp and called clones with MiXCR. For every CDR3 protein sequence, its rows merge into one entry that carries the most common genes and DNA. What appears here as the V and J calls and clone size reflects TCRdb's work, not the paper's. For this sample there are 250,000 or so distinct CDR3 sequences; 40% to 50% appear just once. Roughly an eighth of the sample comes from the top ten.

The sequencing sample was made of peripheral blood mononuclear cells (PBMCs). The chain uses TRBV5-1 and TRBJ2-3; a tentative D match to TRBD2 spans 6 bases. The J call is doubtful: the DNA matches TRBJ2-5 better. The source is a man between 18 and 35 years old with type 2 diabetes. The DNA sequence is as follows: TGCGCCAGCAGCTTAAATGGAGGGTTGGTGGAGACCCAGTACTTC. Its protein product is CASSLNGGLVETQYF.